The next 15 T cell receptor beta chains were all read from a single sample in a study of cytomegalovirus exposure and HLA in healthy donors. The PCR used 60 Vbeta and 13 Jbeta primers. Some clones are missing from TCRdb's copy, which holds only in-frame ones; the method was immunoSEQ multiplex PCR. This table has over 110,000 clones, 65% to 85% appearing once. The sequencing sample was made of PBMCs. The receptors were sampled from a male donor in good health and CMV-seronegative.

The chain combines TRBV25-1 with TRBJ1-2, with TRBD1 matching 10 bases. The CDR3 spans 13 residues. In germline, CDR1 is MGHDK, CDR2 SYGVNS. Trimming cost V 6 bases and J 7 bases; bases outside gene matches: 5. The CDR3 DNA follows: TGTGCCAGCAGCAAGACAGGGGGCGGTGGCTACACCTTC. Its protein product is CASSKTGGGGYTF.

The chain links TRBV19 to TRBJ1-5, with D possibly TRBD1 on 5 matching bases. Germline V gene sequence: CDR1 LNHDA, CDR2 SQIVND (reference sequence). The V end lost 3 bases, the J end lost 4 bases, and 10 bases lay between the germline ends. The CDR3 spans 14 residues. The CDR3 is CASSILGENQPQHF. DNA for the CDR3: TGTGCCAGTAGTATTTTAGGGGAAAATCAGCCCCAGCATTTT. The whole variable domain, remainder taken from reference TRBV19 and TRBJ1-5, is DGGITQSPKYLFRKEGQNVTLSCEQNLNHDAMYWYRQDPGQGLRLIYYSQIVNDFQKGDIAEGYSVSREKKESFPLTVTSAQKNPTAFYLCASSILGENQPQHFGDGTRLSIL.

The V call is TRBV5-4, the J call TRBJ2-1, with D possibly matching TRBD2 (5 bases). V lost 4 bases and J 0 bases, leaving 11 bases between the germline ends. From germline, CDR1 is SGHNT and CDR2 YYREEE (reference sequence). This CDR3 contains 15 residues. CDR3 in DNA: TGTGCCAGCAGCCCGGACTTAAGCTCCTACAATGAGCAGTTCTTC. Its translation: CASSPDLSSYNEQFF.

V is TRBV7-9 and J is TRBJ2-7; TRBD2 agrees at 10 bases. Trimming cost V 2 bases and J 7 bases; bases outside gene matches: 5. Germline CDR1 SEHNR, CDR2 FQNEAQ (reference sequence). CDR3 length equals 14 residues. The CDR3 is CASSLLAGEREQYF. CDR3 nucleotides: TGTGCCAGCAGCTTACTAGCGGGAGAGAGGGAGCAGTACTTC.

The chain combines TRBV29-1 with TRBJ2-1, with a tentative D call TRBD2 (6 bases). The CDR3 consists of 14 residues. The germline CDR1 and CDR2 sequences are SQVTM and ANQGSEA. Trimming cost V 6 bases and J 7 bases, with 19 bases left between them. The CDR3 bases are TGCAGCGTGCAACTAGCCACCCGGGTAAATGAGCAGTTCTTC. Translating gives CSVQLATRVNEQFF.

This rearrangement joins TRBV13 to TRBJ2-5; D is possibly TRBD1 (6 bases). The J call may be faulty, since TRBJ2-7 better matches the DNA end. In germline, CDR1 is PRHDT, CDR2 FYEKMQ (reference sequence). This CDR3 is 14 amino acids long. This CDR3 is CASSFWTAAREQYF. CDR3 nucleotide sequence: TGTGCCAGCAGCTTCTGGACAGCGGCCCGCGAGCAGTACTTC.

This clone was seen a few times. V usage is TRBV10-1 and J usage is TRBJ2-2; the match to TRBD1 covers 9 bases. The germline CDR1 and CDR2 sequences are WNHNN and SYGVQD (reference sequence). CDR3 length: 16 residues. The V and J ends lost 4 bases and 8 bases, in that order; junction bases with no gene match: 11. The CDR3 loop is CASSGFGTGMSGELFF. CDR3 in DNA: TGCGCCAGCAGTGGGTTCGGGACAGGGATGTCGGGGGAGCTGTTTTTT.

The chain has TRBV5-1 and TRBJ2-3; 8 bases are shared with TRBD2. J lost 4 bases, V lost 3 bases, and 4 bases had no gene match. The CDR3 loop spans 14 amino acids. Germline V gene sequence: CDR1 SGHRS, CDR2 YFSETQ. CDR3 amino acids: CASSSTSGADTQYF. The DNA of the CDR3 is TGCGCCAGCAGCTCAACTAGCGGCGCAGATACGCAGTATTTT.

The gene calls are TRBV11-2 and TRBJ2-1, with D hard to call. The germline V gene has CDR1 SGHAT and CDR2 FQNNGV. Trimming cost V 2 bases and J 6 bases, with 5 bases left between them. The CDR3 consists of 12 residues. The CDR3 bases are TGTGCCAGCAGCTTAATCGTCAATGAGCAGTTCTTC. This codes for CASSLIVNEQFF.

This chain joins TRBV28 and TRBJ2-7; D not certain. CDR1 MDHEN and CDR2 SYDVKM come from the germline V gene. This CDR3 is built from 14 residues. V was trimmed by 4 bases and J by 2 bases, leaving 12 bases between them. CDR3 sequence reads: CASSSSTTAYEQYF. DNA for the CDR3: TGTGCCAGCAGTTCGTCGACAACGGCCTACGAGCAGTACTTC.

The CDR3 sequence: CAISERGSTDTQYF. The CDR3, as DNA: TGTGCCATCAGTGAGAGGGGTTCCACAGATACGCAGTATTTT. This sequence joins TRBV10-3 and TRBJ2-3, with D perhaps matching TRBD1 (5 bases). V was shortened by 2 bases and J by 2 bases, with 8 bases between the two germline ends. The CDR3 sequence is 14 residues long. Germline CDR1 reads ENHRY; CDR2 reads SYGVKD.

CDR3 bases: TGTGCCAGCAGAACGAACTGGGGGGGACAGGGGCGAAGTGTTGGCGGTCTCGGAGCTTTCTTT. Translated: CASRTNWGGQGRSVGGLGAFF. The rearrangement uses TRBV2 and TRBJ1-1, with TRBD1 identical over 10 bases. Trimming at V came to 6 bases and at J to 10 bases, leaving 32 bases not matched to a gene. Germline lookup yields CDR1 SNHLY and CDR2 FYNNEI. The CDR3 contains 21 residues.

This chain uses TRBV18 with TRBJ1-4; the D is unclear. The germline CDR1 and CDR2 sequences are KGHSH and LQKENI. The CDR3 spans 13 residues. V shed 3 bases and J shed 4 bases, with 6 bases lying between them. In DNA, the CDR3 is TGTGCCAGCTCACCTAACAGTAATGAAAAACTGTTTTTT. Its protein product is CASSPNSNEKLFF.

The V gene is TRBV30, the J gene TRBJ1-6, with 9 bases aligning to TRBD1. Germline CDR1 and CDR2: GTSNPN and SVGIG (reference sequence). V was clipped by 0 bases and J by 7 bases; unmatched bases: 4. This CDR3 comprises 15 residues. The CDR3 region is CAWSVRDRDNSPLHF. The CDR3 DNA reads as TGTGCCTGGAGTGTACGGGACAGGGACAATTCACCCCTCCACTTT.

V gene TRBV6-5 combines with J gene TRBJ2-7, with D perhaps TRBD1 (5 bases). This CDR3 region has 15 residues. Trimming pared 0 bases from V and 3 bases from J, leaving 12 bases between. CDR1 is MNHEY and CDR2 is SVGAGI in the germline V gene. CDR3 residues: CASSYSGQGGYEQYF. In DNA form, the CDR3 reads TGTGCCAGCAGTTACTCGGGGCAGGGTGGCTACGAGCAGTACTTC.